This paragraph covers one T cell receptor beta chain sequence. Data came from immunoSEQ multiplex PCR; TCRdb stores just in-frame clones and leaves some out. This sample has some 60,000 clones, with approximately 82% found just once. V dropped 7 bases and J dropped 7 bases, with 15 bases sitting between them. CDR1 SGHTS and CDR2 YDEGEE come from the germline V gene. The CDR3 is made up of 13 amino acids. The data originate from a study of T cell responses to AZD1222 COVID-19 vaccine. The sequencing used peripheral blood, collected on day 0 of AZD1222 vaccination. This chain uses TRBV5-8 with TRBJ1-5, with D perhaps matching TRBD1 (5 bases). The origin of this receptor is an adult in good health. The CDR3 protein is CASGTDPWQPQHF. The CDR3 region has the DNA TGTGCCAGCGGGACCGATCCTTGGCAGCCCCAGCATTTT.